The 6 T cell receptor beta chains below all came from one sample that was sequenced in a study of Graves' ophthalmopathy and Graves' hyperthyroidism. Researchers took RNA transcripts and amplified TCR beta CDR3 regions from them. The library came from an HTBI-primed first-round RT-PCR and a second-round multiplex PCR. MiXCR, applied by TCRdb to the multiplex PCR reads, yields one record per CDR3 protein. Among around 1,200,000 distinct CDR3 sequences listed, 36% were seen once. Source material: peripheral blood or thyroid tissue (not recorded which). The receptors here all came from an adult man with Graves' hyperthyroidism.

This clonotype showed up many times. This rearrangement joins TRBV29-1 to TRBJ2-2; D is uncertain. This CDR3 comprises 11 residues. V was clipped by 7 bases and J by 6 bases, with 9 bases between them. Germline loops: CDR1 SQVTM, CDR2 ANQGSEA. As DNA, the CDR3 is TGCAGCGCCTATGGCGCCGGGGAGCTGTTTTTT. Translation: CSAYGAGELFF.

The chain is built from TRBV11-2 and TRBJ2-7; 10 bases match TRBD2. This CDR3 has 15 amino acids. Trimming removed 10 bases from V and 3 bases from J; junction bases left unmatched: 12. Germline CDR1 reads SGHAT; CDR2 reads FQNNGV. In DNA, the CDR3 is TGTGCCACCCAGGGTCGGACTAGCGGTTACTACGAGCAGTACTTC. It specifies CATQGRTSGYYEQYF. Filled out from reference TRBV11-2 and TRBJ2-7, the complete variable domain reads EAGVAQSPRYKIIEKRQSVAFWCNPISGHATLYWYQQILGQGPKLLIQFQNNGVVDDSQLPKDRFSAERLKGVDSTLKIQPAKLEDSAVYLCATQGRTSGYYEQYFGPGTRLTVT.

In this sample, this clonotype turned up a few times. The genes are TRBV6-6 and TRBJ1-1; D may be TRBD1 (6 bases). Trimming removed 5 bases from V and 6 bases from J, with 19 bases in between. Germline V gene lookup returns CDR1 MNHNY and CDR2 SVGAGI (reference sequence). This CDR3 has 15 residues. The CDR3 coding sequence is TGTGCCAGCAGTGAATATTACCGGGGGCTTGCTGAAGCTTTCTTT. It codes for CASSEYYRGLAEAFF.

This clonotype was seen many times. The germline gene is not matched at one end of the junction; a read error may be the cause. The chain is built from TRBV9 and TRBJ1-6; D is unclear. CDR3 length equals 15 residues. CDR1 is SGDLS and CDR2 is YYNGEE in the germline V gene. In nucleotides, the CDR3 is TGTGCCAGCAGCGTGCATAGCTCCTATGATTCACCCCTCCACTTT. Protein: CASSVHSSYDSPLHF.

At least ten counts were recorded for this clonotype. The CDR3 nucleotides read TGTGCCAGTAGTAGTGCCCCTGGGGCCAACGTCCTGACTTTC. Translating gives CASSSAPGANVLTF. The chain is built from TRBV19 and TRBJ2-6, with D unclear. The CDR3 has 14 amino acids. Trimming cost V 4 bases and J 2 bases, with 6 bases left between them. Germline CDR1 LNHDA, CDR2 SQIVND (reference sequence).

The V and J genes are TRBV2 and TRBJ1-5; D not resolved. This CDR3 has 16 amino acids. Trimming cost V 9 bases and J 0 bases, with 18 bases left between them. From germline, CDR1 is SNHLY and CDR2 FYNNEI. The DNA of the CDR3 is TGTGCCAGTAAGTTCGGTACGGGTTATAGCAATCAGCCCCAGCATTTT. It yields the protein CASKFGTGYSNQPQHF.